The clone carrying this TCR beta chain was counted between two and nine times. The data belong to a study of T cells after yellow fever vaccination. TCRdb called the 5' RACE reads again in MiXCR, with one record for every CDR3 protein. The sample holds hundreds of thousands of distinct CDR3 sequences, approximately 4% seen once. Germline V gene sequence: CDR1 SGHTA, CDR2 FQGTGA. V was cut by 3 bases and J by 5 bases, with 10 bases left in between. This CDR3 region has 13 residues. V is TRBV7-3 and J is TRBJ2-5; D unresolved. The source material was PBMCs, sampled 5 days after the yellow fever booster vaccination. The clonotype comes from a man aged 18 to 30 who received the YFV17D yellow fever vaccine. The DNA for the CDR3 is TGTGCCAGCAGCTTTACTCCTGGGGAGACCCAGTACTTC. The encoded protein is CASSFTPGETQYF.